The 2 T cell receptor beta chains reported below all come from one sample, sequenced in a study of blood T cell repertoires in COVID-19 (dated by TCRdb to the early 2020s). Receptors were amplified or captured by the immunoSEQ multiplex PCR assay. TCRdb mirrors the immuneACCESS table, restricted to in-frame sequences. Some clones are absent from its copies; in checked studies, under half trace to an unresolved V gene, and the reason for the others is unknown. The sample profile shows around 110,000 clones; roughly 90% of them were found once. The top ten clonotypes cover under 5.5% of the sample. Sequencing used peripheral blood. All receptors come from a man in his forties with active or convalescent COVID-19.

This rearrangement joins TRBV5-1 to TRBJ2-7; TRBD2 agrees at 10 bases. V shed 2 bases, J shed 5 bases, and the junction held 13 bases outside the gene matches. The germline CDR1 and CDR2 sequences are SGHRS and YFSETQ. This CDR3 region has 17 residues. CDR3 amino acids: CASSLPPSGSPIHEQYF. In nucleotides, the CDR3 is TGCGCCAGCAGCTTACCTCCTAGCGGGAGCCCCATCCACGAGCAGTACTTC.

In this sample, this clone turned up once. The chain couples TRBV7-3 to TRBJ2-3, with D possibly matching TRBD2 (6 bases). Trimming removed 5 bases from V and 4 bases from J, with 16 bases in between. The germline V gene encodes CDR1 SGHTA and CDR2 FQGTGA. This CDR3 is 15 amino acids long. This chain's CDR3 is CASSRGASAPDTQYF. CDR3 nucleotide sequence: TGTGCCAGCAGCCGTGGGGCTAGCGCGCCAGATACGCAGTATTTT.